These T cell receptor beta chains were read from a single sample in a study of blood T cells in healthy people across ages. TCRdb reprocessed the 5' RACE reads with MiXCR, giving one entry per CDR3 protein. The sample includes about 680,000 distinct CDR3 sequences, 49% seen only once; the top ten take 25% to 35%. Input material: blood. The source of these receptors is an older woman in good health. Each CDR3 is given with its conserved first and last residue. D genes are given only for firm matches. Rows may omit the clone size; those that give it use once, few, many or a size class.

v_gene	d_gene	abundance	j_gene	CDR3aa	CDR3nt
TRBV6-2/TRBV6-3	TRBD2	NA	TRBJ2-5	CASSYSKTSGSQETQYF	TGTGCCAGCAGTTACTCGAAAACTAGCGGGAGCCAAGAGACCCAGTACTTC
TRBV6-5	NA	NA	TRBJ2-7	CASSYSTGLYEQYF	TGTGCCAGCAGTTACTCTACAGGGCTCTACGAGCAGTACTTC
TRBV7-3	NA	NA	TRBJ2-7	CASSLTKASDEQYF	TGTGCCAGCAGCTTAACGAAGGCAAGCGACGAGCAGTACTTC
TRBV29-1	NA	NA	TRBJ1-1	CSVGEFSTEAFF	TGCAGCGTAGGGGAATTCAGCACTGAAGCTTTCTTT
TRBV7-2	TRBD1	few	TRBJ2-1	CASSQTGTGRNEQFF	TGTGCCAGCAGCCAGACCGGGACAGGGCGAAATGAGCAGTTCTTC
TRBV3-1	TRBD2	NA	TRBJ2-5	CASSPGLAGGRETQYF	TGTGCCAGCAGCCCGGGACTAGCGGGGGGCCGGGAGACCCAGTACTTC
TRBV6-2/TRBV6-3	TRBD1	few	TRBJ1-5	CASSDRGYQPQHF	TGTGCCAGCAGTGACAGGGGTTATCAGCCCCAGCATTTT
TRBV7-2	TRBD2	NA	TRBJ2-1	CASSLNLLLAGLYNEQFF	TGTGCCAGCAGCTTAAATTTACTACTAGCGGGACTTTACAATGAGCAGTTCTTC
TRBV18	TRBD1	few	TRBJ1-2	CASSRSSIQGVDGYTF	TGTGCCAGCTCACGGAGTTCGATACAGGGGGTGGATGGCTACACCTTC
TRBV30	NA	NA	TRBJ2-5	CAWSKSPGQETQYF	TGTGCCTGGAGTAAGTCGCCAGGCCAAGAGACCCAGTACTTC
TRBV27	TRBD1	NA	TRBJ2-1	CASSRNFLGQGPTREQFF	TGTGCCAGCAGCCGAAACTTTCTAGGACAGGGGCCGACACGGGAGCAGTTCTTC
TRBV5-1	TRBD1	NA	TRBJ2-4	CASRETGNNIQYF	TGCGCCAGCAGGGAGACAGGGAACAACATTCAGTACTTC
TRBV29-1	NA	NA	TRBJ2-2	CSVVSNTGELFF	TGCAGCGTTGTCTCGAACACCGGGGAGCTGTTTTTT
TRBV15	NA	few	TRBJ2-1	CATSRVRAGEQFF	TGTGCCACCAGCAGAGTTAGGGCCGGGGAGCAGTTCTTC
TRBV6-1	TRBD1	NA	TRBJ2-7	CASTPGQGVYEQYF	TGTGCCAGCACCCCGGGACAGGGTGTTTACGAGCAGTACTTC
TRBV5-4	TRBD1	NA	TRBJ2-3	CASRFADRTDTQYF	TGTGCCAGCAGATTCGCGGACAGGACAGATACGCAGTATTTT
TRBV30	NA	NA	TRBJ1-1	CASGEVTEAFF	TGTGCCTCCGGTGAGGTCACTGAAGCTTTCTTT
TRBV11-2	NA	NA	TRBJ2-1	CASSPTKSSTYNEQFF	TGTGCCAGCAGCCCCACTAAGAGCTCAACCTACAATGAGCAGTTCTTC
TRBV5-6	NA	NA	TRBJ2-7	CASSNEDSHHYEQYF	TGTGCCAGCAGTAACGAGGACAGCCACCACTACGAGCAGTACTTC
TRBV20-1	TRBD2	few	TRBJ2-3	CSALAGGTDTQYF	TGCAGTGCTTTAGCGGGAGGCACAGATACGCAGTATTTT
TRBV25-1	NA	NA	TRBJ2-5	CASSEKPWGEQYF	TGTGCCAGCAGTGAAAAACCCTGGGGTGAGCAGTACTTC
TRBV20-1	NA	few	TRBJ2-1	CSARDWTCEQFF	TGCAGTGCTAGAGATTGGACTTGTGAGCAGTTCTTC
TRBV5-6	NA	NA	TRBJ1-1	CASSLGRSALNTEAFF	TGTGCCAGCAGCTTGGGGCGTTCAGCCCTGAACACTGAAGCTTTCTTT
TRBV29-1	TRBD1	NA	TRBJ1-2	CSVEGRTGGESVGYTF	TGCAGCGTTGAAGGGCGGACAGGGGGAGAGAGTGTGGGCTACACCTTC
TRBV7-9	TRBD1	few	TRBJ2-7	CASTATGAPSYEQYF	TGTGCCAGCACCGCGACAGGGGCCCCTTCCTACGAGCAGTACTTC
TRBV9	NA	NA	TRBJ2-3	CASSVELSVTDTQYF	TGTGCCAGCAGCGTAGAACTTTCGGTCACAGATACGCAGTATTTT
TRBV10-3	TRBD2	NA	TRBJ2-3	CAISEFVGREGLTDTQYF	TGTGCCATCAGTGAATTCGTCGGGCGGGAGGGCCTCACAGATACGCAGTATTTT
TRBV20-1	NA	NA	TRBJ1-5	CSTRAGTSNQPQHF	TGCAGTACTAGAGCTGGGACAAGCAATCAGCCCCAGCATTTT
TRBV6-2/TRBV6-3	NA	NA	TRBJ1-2	CASGERQTHLRGYTF	TGTGCCAGCGGAGAACGACAGACTCACCTCAGGGGCTACACCTTC
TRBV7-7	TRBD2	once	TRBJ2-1	CVSSSGLLTYNEQFF	TGTGTTAGCAGCTCGGGACTACTCACCTACAATGAGCAGTTCTTC
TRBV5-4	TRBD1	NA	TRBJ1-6	CASSVTGTAYSPLHF	TGTGCCAGCAGCGTAACCGGGACAGCTTATTCACCCCTCCACTTT
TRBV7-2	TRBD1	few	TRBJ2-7	CASSSNRGLTYEQYF	TGTGCCAGCAGTAGCAACAGGGGCCTGACCTACGAGCAGTACTTC
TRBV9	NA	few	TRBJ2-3	CASSVGGNTDTQYF	TGTGCCAGCAGCGTAGGTGGGAACACAGATACGCAGTATTTT
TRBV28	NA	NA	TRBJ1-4	CASSLIGSTNEKLFF	TGTGCCAGCAGTTTAATAGGGTCAACTAATGAAAAACTGTTTTTT
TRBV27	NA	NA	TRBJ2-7	CASSLKGSSSYEQYF	TGTGCCAGCAGTTTAAAGGGGTCCAGCTCCTACGAGCAGTACTTC
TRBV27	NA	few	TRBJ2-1	CASSSGYLNNEQFF	TGTGCCAGCAGTTCTGGTTATCTTAACAATGAGCAGTTCTTC
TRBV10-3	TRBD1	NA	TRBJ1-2	CAISDIQGEDGYTF	TGTGCCATCAGTGATATTCAGGGGGAGGACGGCTACACCTTC
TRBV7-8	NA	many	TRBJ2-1	CASSSDSVSSYNEQFF	TGTGCCAGCAGCTCTGATAGCGTCAGCTCCTACAATGAGCAGTTCTTC
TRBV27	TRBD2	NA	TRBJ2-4	CASSLSVPRLGTSGRRRENIQYF	TGTGCCAGCAGTTTGTCTGTCCCCCGCCTCGGGACTAGCGGGAGGAGAAGGGAAAACATTCAGTACTTC
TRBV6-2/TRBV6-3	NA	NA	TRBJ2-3	CASTRGVRTDTQYF	TGTGCCAGCACTAGGGGGGTTCGCACAGATACGCAGTATTTT
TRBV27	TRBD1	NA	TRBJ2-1	CASSGTGYSNEQFF	TGTGCCAGCTCGGGGACAGGGTATAGCAATGAGCAGTTCTTC
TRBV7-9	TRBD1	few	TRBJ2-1	CASSHSDRVRDEQFF	TGTGCCAGCAGCCACAGTGACAGGGTACGGGATGAGCAGTTCTTC
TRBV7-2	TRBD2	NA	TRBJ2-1	CASSTRLAGVLNEQFF	TGTGCCAGCAGCACCAGACTAGCGGGAGTGCTCAATGAGCAGTTCTTC
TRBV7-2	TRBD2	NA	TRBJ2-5	CASSLAGTSPYNEQYF	TGTGCCAGCAGCTTAGCGGGGACTAGCCCCTACAATGAGCAGTACTTC
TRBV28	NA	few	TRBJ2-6	CASSFQGAGANVLTF	TGTGCCAGCAGTTTTCAGGGAGCTGGGGCCAACGTCCTGACTTTC